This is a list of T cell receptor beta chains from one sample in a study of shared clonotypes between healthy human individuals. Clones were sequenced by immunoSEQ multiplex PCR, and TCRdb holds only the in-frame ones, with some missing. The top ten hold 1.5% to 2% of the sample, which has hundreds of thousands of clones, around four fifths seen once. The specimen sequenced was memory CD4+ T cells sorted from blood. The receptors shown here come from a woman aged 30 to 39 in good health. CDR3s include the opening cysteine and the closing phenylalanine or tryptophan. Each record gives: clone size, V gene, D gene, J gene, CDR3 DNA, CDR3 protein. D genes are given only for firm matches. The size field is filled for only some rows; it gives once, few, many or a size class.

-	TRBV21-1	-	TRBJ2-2	TGTGCCAGCAGCAGTGGAAAGGGCCAGACGGTACCCGGGGAGCTGTTTTTT	CASSSGKGQTVPGELFF
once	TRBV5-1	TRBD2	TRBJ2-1	TGCGCCAGCAGCTTACTAGCGGGAGTCGCAAATGAGCAGTTCTTC	CASSLLAGVANEQFF
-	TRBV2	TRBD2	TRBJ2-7	TGTGCCACCGGTGAGGAGCGGGAGGGCGAGCAGTACTTC	CATGEEREGEQYF
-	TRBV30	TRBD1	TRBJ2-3	TGTGCCTGGATCCCGGGACAGGGTACAGATACGCAGTATTTT	CAWIPGQGTDTQYF
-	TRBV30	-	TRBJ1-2	TGTGCGTTCAATCGGGGCTTATTAGATGGCTACACCTTC	CAFNRGLLDGYTF
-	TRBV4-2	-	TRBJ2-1	TGTGCCAGCAGCCAAGGACATCGCGGGGATGAGCAGTTCTTC	CASSQGHRGDEQFF
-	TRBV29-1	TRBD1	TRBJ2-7	TGCAGCGTGACTCCGGGACAGCCGATTCCCGGACCCTACGAGCAGTACTTC	CSVTPGQPIPGPYEQYF
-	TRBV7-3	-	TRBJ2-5	TGTGCCAGCAGCCTCCGGACCCTCCCGGAGACCCAGTACTTC	CASSLRTLPETQYF
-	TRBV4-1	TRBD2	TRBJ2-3	TGCGCCAGCAGCCAAGATCTTTCGGGGGGGTGGGCAGATACGCAGTATTTT	CASSQDLSGGWADTQYF
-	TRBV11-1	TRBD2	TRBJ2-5	TGTGCCAGCAGCTTAGCGGGGACTAGACGCGAGACCCAGTACTTC	CASSLAGTRRETQYF
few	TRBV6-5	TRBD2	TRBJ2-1	TGTGCCAGCAGCCAACCGGGGGGATATGAGCAGTTCTTC	CASSQPGGYEQFF
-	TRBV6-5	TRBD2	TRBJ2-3	TGTGCCAGCAGTTACCGAGGACTAGCGGGGGCCACGCAGTATTTT	CASSYRGLAGATQYF
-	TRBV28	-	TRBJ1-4	TGTGCCAGCAGTCGAGCCCTCGGAAGGGAAAAACTGTTTTTT	CASSRALGREKLFF
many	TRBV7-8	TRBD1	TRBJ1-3	TGTGCCAGCAGCCAGGACAGGGTGGGAAACACCATATATTTT	CASSQDRVGNTIYF
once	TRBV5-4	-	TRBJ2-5	TGTGCCAGCAGCTCTCCGGGGACCGAAGAGACCCAGTACTTC	CASSSPGTEETQYF
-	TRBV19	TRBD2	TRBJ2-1	TGTGCCAGTAGCCAAAGCGGGAGGGCGGGCAATGAGCAGTTCTTC	CASSQSGRAGNEQFF
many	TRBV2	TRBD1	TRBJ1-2	TGTGCCAGCAGTGAACTTACAGGGGGCAGTGACTATGGCTACACCTTC	CASSELTGGSDYGYTF
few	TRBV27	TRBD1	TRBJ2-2	TGTGCCAGCAGCCCTAGTGGGCCTGGACAGGGGATTGACACCGGGGAGCTGTTTTTT	CASSPSGPGQGIDTGELFF
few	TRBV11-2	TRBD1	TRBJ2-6	TGTGCCAGCAGCTTCCCCCCGGGACAGAGAAGCTCTGGGGCCAACGTCCTGACTTTC	CASSFPPGQRSSGANVLTF
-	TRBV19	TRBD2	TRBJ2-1	TGTGCCAGTACTAGCGGGATCTCCTACAATGAGCAGTTCTTC	CASTSGISYNEQFF
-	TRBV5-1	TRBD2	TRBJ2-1	TGCGCCAGCAGCCGGGAGGGGACTAGCGGATACAATGAGCAGTTCTTC	CASSREGTSGYNEQFF
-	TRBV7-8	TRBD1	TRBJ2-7	TGTGCCAGCAGATTACGCCGGGACAGCTCCTACGAGCAGTACTTC	CASRLRRDSSYEQYF
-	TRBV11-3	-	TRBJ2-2	TGTGCCAGCAGCCCCCAGTCTACCGGGGAGCTGTTTTTT	CASSPQSTGELFF
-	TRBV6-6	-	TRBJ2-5	TGTGCCAGCAGCCGGGACCAAGAGACCCAGTACTTC	CASSRDQETQYF
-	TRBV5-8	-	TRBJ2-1	TGTGCCAGCACCGCTCTAGCGACCAACTCCTACAATGAGCAGTTCTTC	CASTALATNSYNEQFF
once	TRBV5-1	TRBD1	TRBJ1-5	TGCGCCAGCAGCCCAGGGACAGAGGCTCAGCCCCAGCATTTT	CASSPGTEAQPQHF
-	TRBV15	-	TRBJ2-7	TGTGCCACCAGCAGAGAAGTGACAGACTACGAGCAGTACTTC	CATSREVTDYEQYF
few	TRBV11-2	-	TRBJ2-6	TGTGCCAGCAGCTGGTCCACGGCTGGGGCCAACGTCCTGACTTTC	CASSWSTAGANVLTF
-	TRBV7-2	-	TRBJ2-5	TGTGCCAGCACCCTGACAAGTTTGGAGACCCAGTACTTC	CASTLTSLETQYF